Below, one T cell receptor (beta chain) is given with its context. V was clipped by 0 bases and J by 1 base; unmatched bases: 8. CDR1 and CDR2 (germline): SGHVS, FQNEAQ. The CDR3 covers 18 residues. This sample is drawn from a study of shared clonotypes between healthy human individuals. The protocol was immunoSEQ multiplex PCR, while the TCRdb copy is restricted to in-frame clones and leaves out a portion. The data hold 2 million to 2.5 million clones, with 85% to 95% observed a single time. Sequences were obtained from naive CD4+ T cells from PBMCs. Described subset: CD45RA+ positively selected. The J gene is TRBJ1-3, the V gene TRBV7-8; 8 bases line up with TRBD1. This sequence originates from a man aged 18 to 29 in good health. Some clones in this sample may be carry-over from other donors' samples. The chain's CDR3 is CASSLARTGRGSGNTIYF. CDR3 nucleotides: TGTGCCAGCAGCTTAGCGCGGACAGGGAGGGGATCTGGAAACACCATATATTTT.